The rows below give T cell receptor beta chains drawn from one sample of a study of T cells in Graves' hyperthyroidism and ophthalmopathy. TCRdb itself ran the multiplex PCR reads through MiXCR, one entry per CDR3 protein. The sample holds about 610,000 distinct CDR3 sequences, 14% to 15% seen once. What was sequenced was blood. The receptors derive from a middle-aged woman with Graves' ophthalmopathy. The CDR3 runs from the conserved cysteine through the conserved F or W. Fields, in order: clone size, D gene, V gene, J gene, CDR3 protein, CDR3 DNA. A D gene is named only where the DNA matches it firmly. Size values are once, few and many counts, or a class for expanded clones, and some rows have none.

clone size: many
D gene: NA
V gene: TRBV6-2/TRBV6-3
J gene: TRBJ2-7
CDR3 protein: CASSYGIRDKKYEQYF
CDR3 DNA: TGTGCCAGCAGTTACGGGATCCGGGACAAAAAGTACGAGCAGTACTTC

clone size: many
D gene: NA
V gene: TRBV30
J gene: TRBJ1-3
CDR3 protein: CAWNSFSGNTIYF
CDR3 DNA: TGTGCCTGGAACAGCTTCTCTGGAAACACCATATATTTT

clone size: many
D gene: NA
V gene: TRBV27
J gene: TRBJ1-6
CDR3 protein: CASSFWQDNSPLHF
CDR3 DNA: TGTGCCAGCAGTTTTTGGCAAGATAATTCACCCCTCCACTTT

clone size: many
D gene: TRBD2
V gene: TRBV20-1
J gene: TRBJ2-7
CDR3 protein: CSGESSGSGEQYF
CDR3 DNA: TGCAGTGGTGAGAGTAGCGGGAGCGGCGAGCAGTACTTC

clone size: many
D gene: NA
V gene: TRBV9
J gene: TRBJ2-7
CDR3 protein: CASSVDPSTSYEQYF
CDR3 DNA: TGTGCCAGCAGCGTAGACCCGTCGACTTCCTACGAGCAGTACTTC

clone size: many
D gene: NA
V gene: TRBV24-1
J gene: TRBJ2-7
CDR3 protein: CATSEGGFTYEQYF
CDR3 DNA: TGTGCCACCAGTGAGGGTGGATTCACCTACGAGCAGTACTTC

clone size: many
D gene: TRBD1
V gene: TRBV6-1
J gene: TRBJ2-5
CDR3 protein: CATGQGASQETQYF
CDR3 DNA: TGTGCCACGGGACAGGGGGCTTCACAAGAGACCCAGTACTTC

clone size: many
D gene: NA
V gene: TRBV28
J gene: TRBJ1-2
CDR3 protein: CASRVGVRDYTF
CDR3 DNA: TGTGCCAGCAGGGTGGGAGTTAGGGATTACACCTTC

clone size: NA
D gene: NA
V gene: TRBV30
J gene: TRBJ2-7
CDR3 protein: CAWSVAALSYEQYF
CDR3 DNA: TGTGCCTGGAGTGTCGCAGCACTTAGCTACGAGCAGTACTTC

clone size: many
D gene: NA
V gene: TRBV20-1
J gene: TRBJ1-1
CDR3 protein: CSALLTANTEAFF
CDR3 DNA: TGCAGTGCCCTTCTTACAGCGAACACTGAAGCTTTCTTT

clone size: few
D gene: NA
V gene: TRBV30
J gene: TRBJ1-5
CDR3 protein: CAWSEGLHSNQPQHF
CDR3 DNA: TGTGCCTGGAGTGAAGGCCTGCATAGCAATCAGCCCCAGCATTTT

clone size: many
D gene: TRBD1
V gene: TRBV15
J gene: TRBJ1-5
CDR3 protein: CATKQGNQPQHF
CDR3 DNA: TGTGCCACGAAACAGGGGAATCAGCCCCAGCATTTT

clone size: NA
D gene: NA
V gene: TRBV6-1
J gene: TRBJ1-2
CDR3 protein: CASSGDGHGYTF
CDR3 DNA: TGTGCCAGCAGTGGCGACGGACATGGCTACACCTTC

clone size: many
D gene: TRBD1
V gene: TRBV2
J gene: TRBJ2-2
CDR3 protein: CASSVDRGRANTGELFF
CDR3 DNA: TGTGCCAGCAGTGTAGACAGGGGACGGGCGAACACCGGGGAGCTGTTTTTT

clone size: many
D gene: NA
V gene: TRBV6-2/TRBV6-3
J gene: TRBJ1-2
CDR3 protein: CASSYSPEPNYGYTF
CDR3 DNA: TGTGCCAGCAGTTACTCTCCGGAACCTAACTATGGCTACACCTTC

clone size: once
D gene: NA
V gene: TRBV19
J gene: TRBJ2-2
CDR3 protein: CASSFEANTGELFF
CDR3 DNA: TGTGCCAGTAGCTTTGAAGCGAACACCGGGGAGCTGTTTTTT

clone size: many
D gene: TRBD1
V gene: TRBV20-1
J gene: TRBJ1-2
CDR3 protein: CSALTGTAYGYTF
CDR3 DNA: TGCAGTGCTCTAACCGGGACAGCGTATGGCTACACCTTC

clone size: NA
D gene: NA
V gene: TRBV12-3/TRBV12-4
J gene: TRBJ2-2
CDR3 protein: CASGETNTGELFF
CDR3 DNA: TGTGCCAGCGGAGAGACGAACACCGGGGAGCTGTTTTTT

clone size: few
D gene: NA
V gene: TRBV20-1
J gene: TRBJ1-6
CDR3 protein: CSARLANPPNSPLHF
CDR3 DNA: TGCAGTGCTAGATTAGCGAACCCCCCAAATTCACCCCTCCACTTT

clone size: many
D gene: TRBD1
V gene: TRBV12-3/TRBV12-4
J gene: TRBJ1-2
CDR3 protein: CASTKDRGGGYTF
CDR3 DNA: TGTGCCAGCACTAAGGACAGGGGAGGGGGCTACACCTTC